The clone carrying this T cell receptor (beta chain) was observed a few times. The V gene's germline CDR1 is SGDLS and CDR2 YYNGEE. V was trimmed by 3 bases and J by 0 bases, leaving 11 bases between them. This CDR3 comprises 15 residues. This specimen comes from a study of blood T cell repertoires in COVID-19. For the study at large: Acute-phase and convalescent COVID-19 samples originated in the United States, Italy and Spain. PBMCs, B-cell-depleted T cells, or T cells were the source of the cDNA or gDNA that made up the material.

Profiling relied on immunoSEQ multiplex PCR, and the TCRdb table lists in-frame clones only, not all of them. The profile covers about 180,000 clones, with 84% appearing a single time and approximately 7.3% taken by the ten largest. This sequence joins TRBV9 and TRBJ2-3; TRBD2 is a possible D gene (6 bases). The TCR sequence derives from a human donor in a cohort sampled during active COVID-19. Sample: peripheral blood. CDR3 in amino acids: CASSAGLQSTDTQYF. CDR3 DNA sequence: TGTGCCAGCAGCGCCGGACTACAAAGCACAGATACGCAGTATTTT.